The 25 T cell receptor beta chains listed next were all sequenced from one sample in a study of T cell responses to AZD1222 COVID-19 vaccine. Sequencing used immunoSEQ multiplex PCR; TCRdb keeps in-frame clones, though not all of them. The table has 84,000 or so clones, roughly 87% seen once. The sample in question was peripheral blood, obtained on day 0 of AZD1222 vaccination. The receptors here all came from an adult in good health.

The chain joins TRBV6-1 to TRBJ2-7, with 13 bases identical to TRBD2. There are 16 residues in the CDR3. The ends lost 3 bases at V and 4 bases at J; junction bases unmatched: 6. The V gene's germline CDR1 is MNHNS and CDR2 SASEGT. Here the CDR3 reads CASSDTGLAGHYEQYF. CDR3 nucleotide sequence: TGTGCCAGCAGTGACACGGGACTAGCGGGACATTACGAGCAGTACTTC.

The chain joins TRBV30 to TRBJ1-2; 7 bases map to TRBD1. The germline gives CDR1 GTSNPN, CDR2 SVGIG (reference sequence). CDR3 size: 16 residues. Trimming cost V 0 bases and J 5 bases; bases outside gene matches: 12. CDR3 DNA sequence: TGTGCCTGGAGTGTACGGGGACAGAGACTCCTTTATGGCTACACCTTC. It specifies CAWSVRGQRLLYGYTF.

V gene TRBV2 combines with J gene TRBJ1-1; D gene ambiguous. V gave up 4 bases and J gave up 1 base, with 7 bases separating them. The germline gives CDR1 SNHLY, CDR2 FYNNEI. The CDR3 covers 13 residues. The CDR3: CASSVTRNTEAFF. The CDR3 coding sequence is TGTGCCAGCAGTGTAACTAGGAACACTGAAGCTTTCTTT.

The CDR3, as DNA: TGTGCCAGCAGTTATTTGGGCGAGCAGTACTTC. Translated, it gives CASSYLGEQYF. The chain couples TRBV6-5 to TRBJ2-7; D is unresolved. The CDR3 length is 11 residues. The germline V and J ends were trimmed by 3 bases and 6 bases, with 6 bases remaining between them. CDR1 and CDR2 from the germline V gene are MNHEY and SVGAGI.

The gene calls are TRBV12-3 or TRBV12-4 and TRBJ2-7, with D unclear. The CDR3 length is 12 residues. V lost 3 bases, J lost 5 bases, and 8 bases lay in between. The CDR3 DNA reads TGTGCCAGCAGTTTGTGGGTGCACGAGCAGTACTTC. This gives the protein CASSLWVHEQYF.

This rearrangement joins TRBV7-9 to TRBJ1-5, with D tentatively TRBD1 (5 bases). V lost 5 bases and J 6 bases, leaving 11 bases between the germline ends. The CDR3 covers 13 residues. Germline values: CDR1 SEHNR, CDR2 FQNEAQ (reference sequence). CDR3 loop: CASSGEGSQPQHF. CDR3 nucleotides: TGTGCCAGCAGCGGGGAGGGGTCTCAGCCCCAGCATTTT.

This chain links TRBV19 with TRBJ1-2, with unresolved D. Germline assignment: CDR1 LNHDA and CDR2 SQIVND (reference sequence). The CDR3 sequence is 11 residues long. Deletions cut 7 bases from V and 0 bases from J, with 3 bases between. The CDR3 DNA is TGTGCCAGTAACGCTAACTATGGCTACACCTTC. Protein sequence: CASNANYGYTF.

The chain employs TRBV4-3 and TRBJ2-1, with 10 bases that match TRBD2. With 0 bases clipped from V and 2 bases from J, the junction kept 4 bases outside the gene matches. Per the germline V gene, CDR1 is LGHNA and CDR2 is YSLEER. The CDR3 extends over 17 amino acids. CDR3 in amino acids: CASSQEHGLAAYNEQFF. For the CDR3, the DNA is TGCGCCAGCAGCCAAGAACACGGACTAGCGGCCTACAATGAGCAGTTCTTC.

The V gene is TRBV10-3, the J gene TRBJ2-1, with TRBD2 matching 7 bases. The length of the CDR3 is 15 residues. Germline values: CDR1 ENHRY, CDR2 SYGVKD. V gave up 0 bases and J gave up 4 bases; unmatched junction bases: 3. CDR3 sequence reads: CAISESRESYNEQFF. CDR3 coding DNA: TGTGCCATCAGTGAGTCGCGGGAGTCGTACAATGAGCAGTTCTTC.

This chain links TRBV6-5 with TRBJ1-3; D may be TRBD1 (5 bases). V was shortened by 7 bases and J by 0 bases, with 10 bases between the two germline ends. In germline, CDR1 is MNHEY, CDR2 SVGAGI. CDR3 length: 14 amino acids. CDR3: CASTGVSSGNTIYF. CDR3 nucleotides: TGTGCCAGCACGGGGGTGAGCTCTGGAAACACCATATATTTT.

The rearrangement uses TRBV3-1 (or the pseudogene TRBV3-2) and TRBJ1-5; D is undetermined. Germline CDR1 is LGHDT and CDR2 is YNNKEL (reference sequence). The CDR3 runs to 13 residues. Trimming cost V 0 bases and J 5 bases, with 5 bases left between them. The CDR3 region is CASSQDLDQPQHF. The CDR3 coding sequence is TGTGCCAGCAGCCAAGATCTGGATCAGCCCCAGCATTTT.

CDR3 DNA sequence: TGTGCCAGCAGCCTGTACAGGGCCCACGAGCAGTACTTC. Translating gives CASSLYRAHEQYF. This sequence joins TRBV5-8 and TRBJ2-7, with D perhaps TRBD1 (6 bases). V was shortened by 4 bases and J by 5 bases, with 13 bases between the two germline ends. Germline V gene sequence: CDR1 SGHTS, CDR2 YDEGEE. This CDR3 region has 13 residues.

V is TRBV6-5 and J is TRBJ2-7; 8 bases fit TRBD1. The CDR3 runs 14 residues. Germline V CDR1 and CDR2: MNHEY, SVGAGI. J was trimmed by 7 bases and V by 7 bases; bases with no gene match: 12. CDR3 sequence: CASTWAQGAGEQYF. The CDR3, as DNA: TGTGCCAGCACTTGGGCTCAGGGGGCGGGTGAGCAGTACTTC.

The chain combines TRBV21-1 with TRBJ1-6. TRBV21-1 is a pseudogene segment. The CDR3 loop spans 16 amino acids. This CDR3 reads CASSGTGWGDNSPLHF. In DNA, the CDR3 is TGTGCCAGCAGCGGCACGGGTTGGGGGGATAATTCACCCCTCCACTTT.

This chain connects TRBV5-1 to TRBJ1-2; D not resolved. CDR3 length: 15 amino acids. The germline CDR1 and CDR2 sequences are SGHRS and YFSETQ. V lost 1 base and J lost 4, with 14 bases in between. The DNA of the CDR3 is TGCGCCAGCAGCTTGAGTGAGCCCCGCTCCTATGGCTACACCTTC. Translation gives CASSLSEPRSYGYTF.

The J gene is TRBJ2-1, the V gene TRBV15; D is unresolved. The V gene lost 3 bases and the J gene lost 9 bases, with 9 bases spanning the gap. The CDR3 sequence is 12 residues long. The germline V gene encodes CDR1 LNHNV and CDR2 YYDKDF (reference sequence). CDR3 nucleotides: TGTGCCACCAGCAGGGTTTCGGGTGAGCAGTTCTTC. Residues: CATSRVSGEQFF.

The chain carries TRBV6-1 and TRBJ1-5; TRBD1 is a possible D gene (5 bases). The V and J ends lost 3 bases and 2 bases respectively, with 8 bases between them. Per germline, CDR1 MNHNS and CDR2 SASEGT. This CDR3 is built from 14 residues. The CDR3 coding sequence is TGTGCCAGCAGTGAGGGGGGTGGCAATCAGCCCCAGCATTTT. The encoded protein is CASSEGGGNQPQHF.

This clone was seen a handful of times. This rearrangement joins TRBV7-6 to TRBJ2-1; 12 bases align to TRBD2. The germline V gene encodes CDR1 SGHVS and CDR2 FNYEAQ. Unmatched junction bases numbered 9, after V lost 6 bases and J lost 9 bases. CDR3 length: 15 residues. CDR3 bases: TGTGCCAGCAGTGGAACTAGCGGGGGGAGGGGTGAGCAGTTCTTC. As protein: CASSGTSGGRGEQFF. The whole variable domain, filled in from reference TRBV7-6 and TRBJ2-1, reads GAGVSQSPRYKVTKRGQDVALRCDPISGHVSLYWYRQALGQGPEFLTYFNYEAQQDKSGLPNDRFSAERPEGSISTLTIQRTEQRDSAMYRCASSGTSGGRGEQFFGPGTRLTVL.

The chain is built from TRBV5-1 and TRBJ2-5; D unclear. The CDR3 has 13 amino acids. The V gene lost 5 bases and the J gene lost 3 bases, with 11 bases spanning the gap. Germline CDR1 and CDR2: SGHRS and YFSETQ. The CDR3 loop is CASSQQSEETQYF. The CDR3 DNA follows: TGCGCCAGCAGTCAACAGAGCGAAGAGACCCAGTACTTC.

This clone has just one count. The chain joins TRBV3-1 (or the pseudogene TRBV3-2) to TRBJ2-2; no definite D call. The CDR3 extends over 15 amino acids. Germline-derived CDR1 and CDR2 are LGHDT and YNNKEL (reference sequence). Trimming removed 4 bases from V and 2 bases from J, with 11 bases in between. CDR3 DNA: TGTGCCAGCAGCCCCCAGCGAACCAACACCGGGGAGCTGTTTTTT. Its protein product is CASSPQRTNTGELFF.

The rearrangement uses TRBV2 and TRBJ1-4; the match to TRBD1 covers 8 bases. Germline loops: CDR1 SNHLY, CDR2 FYNNEI. The CDR3 is made up of 12 amino acids. V shed 8 bases, J shed 5 bases, and the junction held 1 base outside the gene matches. CDR3 coding DNA: TGTGCCAGCCGGGACAGGAATGAAAAACTGTTTTTT. It encodes CASRDRNEKLFF.

This clone has just one count. The DNA of the CDR3 is TGTGCCAGCAGTACCCTCAGGGGAACTAATGAAAAACTGTTTTTT. It codes for CASSTLRGTNEKLFF. The chain couples TRBV13 to TRBJ1-4; D perhaps matches TRBD1 (6 bases). This CDR3 comprises 15 residues. V lost 6 bases, J lost 1 base, and 12 bases lay in between. From germline, CDR1 is PRHDT and CDR2 FYEKMQ (reference sequence).

The V and J genes are TRBV5-1 and TRBJ2-1, with 10 bases identical to TRBD1. The J segment lost 4 bases and the V segment lost 0 bases, leaving 7 bases of the junction unmatched. Germline V lookup: CDR1 SGHRS, CDR2 YFSETQ. The CDR3 is 17 amino acids. The chain's CDR3 is CASSLGVRDRGYNEQFF. In DNA form, the CDR3 reads TGCGCCAGCAGCTTGGGGGTCCGGGACAGGGGATACAATGAGCAGTTCTTC. The full variable domain, in which reference TRBV5-1 and TRBJ2-1 provide the parts outside the CDR3, is KAGVTQTPRYLIKTRGQQVTLSCSPISGHRSVSWYQQTPGQGLQFLFEYFSETQRNKGNFPGRFSGRQFSNSRSEMNVSTLELGDSALYLCASSLGVRDRGYNEQFFGPGTRLTVL.

The chain joins TRBV6-5 to TRBJ1-4; 8 bases fit TRBD1. This CDR3 has 13 residues. CDR1 MNHEY and CDR2 SVGAGI come from the germline V gene. Unmatched junction bases numbered 2, after V lost 6 bases and J lost 5 bases. The CDR3 nucleotides are TGTGCCAGCAGGGGACAGGAGAATGAAAAACTGTTTTTT. It encodes CASRGQENEKLFF.

The chain joins TRBV9 to TRBJ1-1, with a tentative D call TRBD1 (6 bases). V lost 0 bases and J 7 bases, leaving 16 bases between the germline ends. CDR3 size: 15 residues. Per the germline V gene, CDR1 is SGDLS and CDR2 is YYNGEE. The CDR3 loop is CASSVEGGTTNEAFF. The CDR3, as DNA: TGTGCCAGCAGCGTAGAAGGGGGGACTACGAATGAAGCTTTCTTT.